This T cell receptor (beta chain) was obtained from a study of cytomegalovirus exposure and HLA in healthy donors. In regard to this clone: Antigen unknown.

Vbeta (60) and Jbeta (13) primers were used in the PCR. Data came from immunoSEQ multiplex PCR; TCRdb stores just in-frame clones and leaves some out. This sample's clone table lists tens of thousands of clones. The V and J ends lost 4 bases and 1 base, in that order; junction bases with no gene match: 10. This CDR3 has 16 amino acids. The V gene's germline CDR1 is SQVTM and CDR2 ANQGSEA. Study observations and caveats: The study listed 164 cytomegalovirus-associated TCR beta chains. On later analysis, the bulk of CMV-associated TCR beta chains appeared to be HLA-restricted.

The rearrangement joins TRBV29-1 to TRBJ1-3, with 7 bases that match TRBD1. This clonotype was sampled from a male donor in good health and CMV-seronegative. The sample was PBMCs. CDR3 sequence (DNA): TGCAGCGTTGCCCTTAAGGGGGCGCATTCTGGAAACACCATATATTTT. This translates into CSVALKGAHSGNTIYF.